A selection of T cell receptor beta chains follows, all from one sample in a study of blood T cells in healthy people across ages. TCRdb re-analysed the 5' RACE reads in MiXCR, keeping a single row per CDR3 protein. The sample holds 500,000 to 700,000 distinct CDR3 sequences; about 30% are singletons and the top ten take about a sixth. Specimen: blood. The receptor source for this set is a woman of 80 years or more in good health. The CDR3 runs from the conserved cysteine through the conserved F or W. A D gene is named only where the DNA matches it firmly. Expanded clones get a size class; other rows say once, few or many, or leave the size out.

>TRBV7-9|.|TRBJ1-2|once
TGTGCCAGCAGCCGGAGGGGTGACACCTTC
CASSRRGDTF
>TRBV5-1|TRBD1|TRBJ2-2|few
TGCGCCAGCAGCTTCCAGGGGGCCCACCCCGGGGAGCTGTTTTTT
CASSFQGAHPGELFF
>TRBV5-5|.|TRBJ1-2|many
TGTGCCAGCAGCGACGACAGAAACTATGGCTACACCTTC
CASSDDRNYGYTF
>TRBV7-2|.|TRBJ2-5|.
TGTGCCAGCAGCGCCCCGGGGCAGGTGAACCAAGAGACCCAGTACTTC
CASSAPGQVNQETQYF
>TRBV12-3/TRBV12-4|.|TRBJ1-1|.
TGTGCCAGGAAAACCGCCCAGAACACTGAAGCTTTCTTT
CARKTAQNTEAFF
>TRBV5-1|TRBD2|TRBJ2-1|many
TGCGCCAGCAGCCCTAGCGGGGGCTACAATGAGCAGTTCTTC
CASSPSGGYNEQFF
>TRBV20-1|.|TRBJ2-3|many
TGCAGTGCTAGTGAGGAGGTCACAGATACGCAGTATTTT
CSASEEVTDTQYF
>TRBV10-3|.|TRBJ2-7|many
TGTGCCATCAGTGACCGGGCCGAGGGACGTTACGAGCAGTACTTC
CAISDRAEGRYEQYF
>TRBV3-1|.|TRBJ2-5|many
TGTGCCAGCAGCCGTCGGCGGAACCAAGAGACCCAGTACTTC
CASSRRRNQETQYF
>TRBV4-2|TRBD2|TRBJ2-5|many
TGTGCCAGCAGCCCTAGCGGGGGGGCTATTCGGGAGACCCAGTACTTC
CASSPSGGAIRETQYF
>TRBV5-1|TRBD1|TRBJ2-1|.
TGCGCCAGCAAGAGCTACAAGACAGGGGAGTACTACAATGAGCAGTTCTTC
CASKSYKTGEYYNEQFF
>TRBV7-2|TRBD2|TRBJ2-1|many
TGTGCCAGCAGTTCCGGGACTAGCTCGTTCAATGAGCAGTTCTTC
CASSSGTSSFNEQFF
>TRBV6-5|.|TRBJ2-7|few
TGTGCCAGCAGTTGCCCGGGTGCTTCTTCCGAGCAGTACTTC
CASSCPGASSEQYF
>TRBV4-3|.|TRBJ2-3|many
TGCGCCAGCAGCCAAGATCTCGAGGGTGGATCCACAGATACGCAGTATTTT
CASSQDLEGGSTDTQYF
>TRBV29-1|TRBD1|TRBJ1-2|many
TGCAGCGTCGGTAGGGGGCGAGACGGCTACACCTTC
CSVGRGRDGYTF